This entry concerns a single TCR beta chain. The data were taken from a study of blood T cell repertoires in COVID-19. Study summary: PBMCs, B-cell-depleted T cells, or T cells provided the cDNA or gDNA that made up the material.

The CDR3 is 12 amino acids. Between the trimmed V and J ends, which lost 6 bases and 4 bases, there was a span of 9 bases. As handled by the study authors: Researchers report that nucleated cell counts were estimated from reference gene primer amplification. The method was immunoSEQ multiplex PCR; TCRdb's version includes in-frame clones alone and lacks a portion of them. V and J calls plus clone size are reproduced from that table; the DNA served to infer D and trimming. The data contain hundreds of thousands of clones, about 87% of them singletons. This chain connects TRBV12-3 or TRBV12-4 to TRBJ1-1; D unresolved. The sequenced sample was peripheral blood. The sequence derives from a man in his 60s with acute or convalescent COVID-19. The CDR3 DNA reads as TGTGCCAGCAGCTTGGAGGCCACTGAAGCTTTCTTT. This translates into CASSLEATEAFF.